This entry is about one TCR beta chain. The target of this receptor is not known. No much larger clone exists at a distance of one base, and base qualities are not known. These data belong to a study of blood T cell repertoires in COVID-19 (dated by TCRdb to about 2020). About the study as a whole: The collaborator samples originated in the United States, Italy and Spain and spanned the acute and convalescent phases of COVID-19. The prospective study material was composed of cDNA or gDNA derived from T cells, B-cell-depleted T cells, or PBMCs. Subjects who had been exposed to COVID-19, were actively infected with it, or had recovered from it provided the deeply sampled blood TCRbeta repertoires that made up the dataset. The repertoires were made available in a free public database intended to serve as a resource for research on the immune response to SARS-CoV-2. The samples were drawn from the first 160 participants of the ongoing ImmuneRACE study and from 1,254 subjects provided by 6 global collaborators. A de-identified subject ID, COVID-19 status, age in years and sex were almost always included in the sample metadata. Where HLA class I and class II types were available, the types were taken from metadata supplied by the sample provider, not from assay-based typing.

Each collaborating institution followed its own protocols to collect whole blood in K2EDTA tubes. For TCRbeta analysis, collaborators shipped samples as frozen whole blood, isolated PBMCs, or DNA extracted from either of those sample types. The germline V gene encodes CDR1 MDHEN and CDR2 SYDVKM. The CDR3 runs 12 residues from the cysteine to the phenylalanine. Only the CDR3 DNA stays, 36 bases, in frame from base 1. V gives up 6 bases and J gives up 6 bases, and the segment between their germline ends measures 9 bases. The immunoSEQ Assay, a bias-controlled multiplex PCR, was used to amplify TCRbeta CDR3 regions from genomic DNA. The study's own analysis went as follows. Within the assay, amplification of reference gene primers was used to estimate how many nucleated cells each sample contained. Sequence reads were collapsed and filtered to measure the absolute abundance of every unique TCRbeta CDR3 rearrangement. Productive Simpson clonality was computed per sample as the square root of Simpson's diversity index over productive rearrangements. Entries here come from immuneACCESS through TCRdb and include only in-frame sequences with V and J called. Some clones fail to appear in such tables; in the studies checked, an unresolved V gene covers under half of the shortfall, and the cause of the remainder is unknown. The DNA was the basis for D and trimming; V, J and clone size are from that table. This sample lists 95,000 to 150,000 clones; about four fifths were detected once. The ten largest account for under 5% of the sample.

Findings and caveats that apply to the study as a whole: Clinical and demographic metadata were provided uncurated, with the amount varying by source and participant.

This TCR was recovered from a woman of 80 years or more with acute or convalescent COVID-19. Rearrangement joined TRBV28 to TRBJ1-5; the D gene is not confidently resolved. The sample taken for sequencing was peripheral blood. The CDR3: CASSGISQPQHF. The DNA sequence is given as TGTGCCAGCAGCGGGATATCTCAGCCCCAGCATTTT.